This T cell receptor beta chain was retrieved from a study of control samples from healthy donors and cancer patients. Sequencing was performed with immunoSEQ multiplex PCR; in TCRdb, only in-frame clones are kept and a portion is missing. The sample lists 120,000 or so clones, approximately 84% seen once, with roughly 1.9% in the top ten. This CDR3 is 18 amino acids long. Trimming took off 3 bases at V and 0 bases at J, with 21 bases between the two ends. Germline V lookup: CDR1 LGHDT, CDR2 YNNKEL (reference sequence). The J gene is TRBJ2-7, the V gene TRBV3-1 (or the pseudogene TRBV3-2), with D unclear. This TCR was sampled from a young man in good health. Sequencing used blood. The CDR3 nucleotides are TGTGCCAGCAGCCACAAATCCGGAGTCTCTCTTAGCTCCTACGAGCAGTACTTC. As protein: CASSHKSGVSLSSYEQYF.